This T cell receptor beta chain emerged from a study of CD8 T cells in ankylosing spondylitis. The CDR3 extends over 19 amino acids. V was trimmed by 0 bases and J by 0 bases, leaving 18 bases between them. The germline gives CDR1 MNHEY, CDR2 SVGAGI. Study-level points and caveats: Disease-linked clones were found to be CD8+ and relatively rare in peripheral blood. Ankylosing spondylitis blood seemed to carry a telltale TCR beta motif made of several highly homologous variants. Disease-linked clones were reportedly significantly enriched in matched ankylosing spondylitis synovial fluid. Some motif variants had been reported before (in reactive arthritis synovial fluid and blood).

Quantitative 5'-RACE was performed with molecular barcodes, and it yielded the TCR beta libraries. TCRdb called the 5' RACE reads again in MiXCR, with one record for every CDR3 protein. This table has some 840,000 distinct CDR3 sequences, about 12% appearing once. Notes on this clonotype: Antigen specificity is unknown.

The receptor was isolated from a male donor with ankylosing spondylitis. This chain links TRBV6-5 with TRBJ2-4; D is undetermined. The specimen sequenced was blood, either unsorted or a sorted T cell fraction (not recorded which). CDR3 sequence: CASSYSALTLLLAKNIQYF. The CDR3 DNA follows: TGTGCCAGCAGTTACTCAGCCCTCACCCTCCTTCTAGCCAAAAACATTCAGTACTTC.